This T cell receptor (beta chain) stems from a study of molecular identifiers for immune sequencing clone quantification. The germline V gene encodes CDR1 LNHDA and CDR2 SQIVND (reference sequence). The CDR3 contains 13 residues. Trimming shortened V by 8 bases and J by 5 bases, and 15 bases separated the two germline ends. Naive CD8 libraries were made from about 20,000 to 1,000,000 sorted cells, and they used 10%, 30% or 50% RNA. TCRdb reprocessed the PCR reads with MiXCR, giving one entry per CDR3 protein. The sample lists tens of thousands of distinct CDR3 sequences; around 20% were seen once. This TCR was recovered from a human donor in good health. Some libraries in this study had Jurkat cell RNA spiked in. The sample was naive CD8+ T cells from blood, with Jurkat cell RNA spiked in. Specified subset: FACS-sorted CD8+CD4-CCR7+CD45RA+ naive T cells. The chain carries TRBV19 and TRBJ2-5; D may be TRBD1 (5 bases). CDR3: CASGAENGETQYF. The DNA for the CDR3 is TGTGCCAGTGGGGCCGAAAATGGGGAGACCCAGTACTTC.